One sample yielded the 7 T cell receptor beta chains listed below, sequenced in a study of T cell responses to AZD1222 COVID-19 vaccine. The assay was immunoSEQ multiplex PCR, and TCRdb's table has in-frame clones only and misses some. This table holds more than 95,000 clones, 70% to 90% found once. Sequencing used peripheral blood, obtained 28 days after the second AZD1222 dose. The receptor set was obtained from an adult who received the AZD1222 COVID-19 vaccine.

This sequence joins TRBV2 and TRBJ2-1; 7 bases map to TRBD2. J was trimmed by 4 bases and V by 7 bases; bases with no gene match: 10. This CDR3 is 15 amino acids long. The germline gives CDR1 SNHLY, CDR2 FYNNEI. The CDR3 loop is CASTAGGGGYNEQFF. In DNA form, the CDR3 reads TGTGCCAGCACCGCTGGTGGCGGGGGATACAATGAGCAGTTCTTC.

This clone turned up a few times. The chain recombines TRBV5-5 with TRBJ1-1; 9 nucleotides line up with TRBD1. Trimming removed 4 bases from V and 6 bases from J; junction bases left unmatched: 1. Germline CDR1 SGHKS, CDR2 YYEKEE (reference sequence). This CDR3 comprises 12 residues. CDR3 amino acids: CASSRTGAEAFF. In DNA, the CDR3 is TGTGCCAGCAGCCGGACAGGGGCTGAAGCTTTCTTT.

The CDR3 DNA follows: TGTGCCAGTAGTACAGGGGGTTCGGGTCAGCCCCAGCATTTT. This gives the protein CASSTGGSGQPQHF. V and J are TRBV19 and TRBJ1-5; TRBD1 matches 7 bases. V lost 4 bases, J lost 6 bases, and 6 bases stayed unmatched. Per germline, CDR1 LNHDA and CDR2 SQIVND (reference sequence). The CDR3 sequence is 14 residues long. Drawing the rest from reference TRBV19 and TRBJ1-5, the complete variable domain is DGGITQSPKYLFRKEGQNVTLSCEQNLNHDAMYWYRQDPGQGLRLIYYSQIVNDFQKGDIAEGYSVSREKKESFPLTVTSAQKNPTAFYLCASSTGGSGQPQHFGDGTRLSIL.

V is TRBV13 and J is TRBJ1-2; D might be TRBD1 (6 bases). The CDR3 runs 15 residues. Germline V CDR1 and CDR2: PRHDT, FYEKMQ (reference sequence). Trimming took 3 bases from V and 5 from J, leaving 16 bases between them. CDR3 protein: CASSLAGGARYGYTF. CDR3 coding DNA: TGTGCCAGCAGCTTGGCGGGGGGGGCGAGATATGGCTACACCTTC.

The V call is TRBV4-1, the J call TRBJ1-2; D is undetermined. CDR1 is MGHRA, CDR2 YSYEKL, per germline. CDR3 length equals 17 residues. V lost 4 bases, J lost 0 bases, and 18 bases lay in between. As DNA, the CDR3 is TGCGCCAGCAGCCCCACTTCTACCGAAATCACTAACTATGGCTACACCTTC. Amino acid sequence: CASSPTSTEITNYGYTF.

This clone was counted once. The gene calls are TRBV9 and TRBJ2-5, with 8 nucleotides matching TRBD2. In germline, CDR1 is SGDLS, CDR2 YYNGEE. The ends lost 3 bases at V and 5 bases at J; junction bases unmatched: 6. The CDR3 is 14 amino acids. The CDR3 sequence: CASSAGGASETQYF. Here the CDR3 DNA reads TGTGCCAGCAGCGCCGGGGGGGCCAGCGAGACCCAGTACTTC.

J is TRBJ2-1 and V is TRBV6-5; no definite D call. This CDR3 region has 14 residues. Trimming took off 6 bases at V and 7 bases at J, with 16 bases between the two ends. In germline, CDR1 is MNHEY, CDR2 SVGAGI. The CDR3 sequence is CASSRPGPTNEQFF. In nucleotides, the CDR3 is TGTGCCAGCAGCCGTCCTGGTCCGACGAATGAGCAGTTCTTC.